These 12 T cell receptor beta chains originate from one sample sequenced in a study of neoadjuvant anti-PD-1 for oral cavity cancer. Time point meaning: after neoadjuvant nivolumab, at surgical resection. Sequencing used immunoSEQ multiplex PCR; TCRdb keeps in-frame clones, though not all of them. Among about 42,000 clones listed, 75% to 80% were seen once. This sample comprised PBMCs, obtained after nivolumab (anti-PD-1) treatment. These receptors came from a person between 40 and 85 years old with oral cavity squamous cell carcinoma.

The rearrangement uses TRBV13 and TRBJ1-3; no firm D call. The CDR3 is made up of 13 amino acids. Trimming removed 3 bases at V and 1 base at J, with 4 bases between. CDR1 PRHDT and CDR2 FYEKMQ come from the germline V gene (reference sequence). CDR3 sequence (DNA): TGTGCCAGCAGCTTCCTTTCTGGAAACACCATATATTTT. Its protein is CASSFLSGNTIYF.

V and J are TRBV10-2 and TRBJ2-5; D gene uncertain. The ends were cut back, 0 bases at V and 6 bases at J, with 8 bases in the middle. CDR3 length: 13 residues. Germline V gene data show CDR1 as WSHSY and CDR2 as SAAADI. CDR3 region: CASSESERKTQYF. In nucleotides, the CDR3 is TGCGCCAGCAGTGAGTCGGAACGGAAGACCCAGTACTTC.

The gene calls are TRBV10-3 and TRBJ2-7; the D is unclear. The CDR3 sequence is 16 residues long. V lost 3 bases and J lost 3, with 18 bases in between. From germline, CDR1 is ENHRY and CDR2 SYGVKD. The CDR3 DNA follows: TGTGCCATCAGTGAAGGAAGAGATTCCCCCTACTACGAGCAGTACTTC. Protein product: CAISEGRDSPYYEQYF.

The count of this clone is one. The chain has TRBV5-1 and TRBJ1-4, with D tentatively TRBD1 (6 bases). CDR3 length: 15 residues. V lost 2 bases and J lost 4, with 12 bases in between. The germline V gene encodes CDR1 SGHRS and CDR2 YFSETQ. The CDR3 coding sequence is TGCGCCAGCAGCTTATCAGGGGTCATTAATGAAAAACTGTTTTTT. Translated, it gives CASSLSGVINEKLFF. Full variable domain (remainder filled in from reference TRBV5-1 and TRBJ1-4): KAGVTQTPRYLIKTRGQQVTLSCSPISGHRSVSWYQQTPGQGLQFLFEYFSETQRNKGNFPGRFSGRQFSNSRSEMNVSTLELGDSALYLCASSLSGVINEKLFFGSGTQLSVL.

J is TRBJ2-7 and V is TRBV6-1; weak D call: TRBD2 (5 bases). Trimming removed 2 bases at V and 2 bases at J, with 7 bases between. The germline CDR1 and CDR2 sequences are MNHNS and SASEGT. The CDR3 contains 13 residues. Here the CDR3 DNA reads TGTGCCAGCAGTGAATTACTAGCCTACGAGCAGTACTTC. Translation: CASSELLAYEQYF.

This clone was seen a few times. This chain links TRBV29-1 with TRBJ1-2, with 8 bases fitting TRBD1. Germline trimming cut 0 bases from V and 0 bases from J; bases unmatched to any gene: 3. Per germline, CDR1 SQVTM and CDR2 ANQGSEA. The CDR3 is made up of 15 amino acids. This chain's CDR3 is CSVEDRGQANYGYTF. As DNA, the CDR3 is TGCAGCGTTGAAGATCGGGGACAGGCTAACTATGGCTACACCTTC.

This clone qualifies as medium-sized. This chain uses TRBV4-1 with TRBJ1-1; D is unclear. The germline V and J ends were trimmed by 4 bases and 7 bases, with 16 bases remaining between them. Germline CDR1 reads MGHRA; CDR2 reads YSYEKL. The CDR3 loop spans 14 amino acids. CDR3 in DNA: TGCGCCAGCAGCCTACTACATCCGTATGATGAAGCTTTCTTT. Protein sequence: CASSLLHPYDEAFF.

The chain links TRBV6-1 to TRBJ1-5; D unresolved. The CDR3 consists of 14 residues. Between the trimmed V and J ends, which lost 0 bases and 1 base, there was a span of 4 bases. CDR1 and CDR2 (germline): MNHNS, SASEGT. CDR3 DNA sequence: TGTGCCAGCAGTGAAGCACTGAGCAATCAGCCCCAGCATTTT. The encoded protein is CASSEALSNQPQHF.

The chain combines TRBV7-8 with TRBJ2-1; 10 bases align to TRBD1. V was pared by 5 bases and J by 4 bases, with 5 bases of the junction left unmatched. Germline-derived CDR1 and CDR2 are SGHVS and FQNEAQ. The CDR3 is 15 amino acids. CDR3 amino acids: CASSPRDRGYNEQFF. In DNA, the CDR3 is TGTGCCAGCAGCCCTCGGGACAGGGGATACAATGAGCAGTTCTTC.

The J gene is TRBJ1-2, the V gene TRBV19; D remains unclear. V was trimmed by 10 bases and J by 10 bases, leaving 19 bases between them. Per the germline V gene, CDR1 is LNHDA and CDR2 is SQIVND (reference sequence). This CDR3 comprises 12 residues. The CDR3 loop is CANRKTRNYYTF. As DNA, the CDR3 is TGTGCCAATCGCAAAACTAGAAACTACTACACCTTC.

The chain has TRBV6-5 and TRBJ2-7, with D hard to call. CDR3 length: 16 residues. The V gene lost 2 bases and the J gene lost 6 bases, with 20 bases spanning the gap. Germline-derived CDR1 and CDR2 are MNHEY and SVGAGI. The CDR3 loop reads CASSYGLGSLRVEQYF. CDR3 bases: TGTGCCAGCAGTTACGGGCTAGGCAGCTTGCGCGTCGAGCAGTACTTC.

V and J are TRBV19 and TRBJ2-1; 8 nucleotides line up with TRBD2. Germline-derived CDR1 and CDR2 are LNHDA and SQIVND (reference sequence). This CDR3 has 15 amino acids. The V gene end was trimmed by 6 bases and the J gene end by 5 bases; junction bases not matched to a gene: 9. DNA of the CDR3: TGTGCCAGTAGACAAGAGACGGGGGGGAACAATGAGCAGTTCTTC. Encoded protein: CASRQETGGNNEQFF.